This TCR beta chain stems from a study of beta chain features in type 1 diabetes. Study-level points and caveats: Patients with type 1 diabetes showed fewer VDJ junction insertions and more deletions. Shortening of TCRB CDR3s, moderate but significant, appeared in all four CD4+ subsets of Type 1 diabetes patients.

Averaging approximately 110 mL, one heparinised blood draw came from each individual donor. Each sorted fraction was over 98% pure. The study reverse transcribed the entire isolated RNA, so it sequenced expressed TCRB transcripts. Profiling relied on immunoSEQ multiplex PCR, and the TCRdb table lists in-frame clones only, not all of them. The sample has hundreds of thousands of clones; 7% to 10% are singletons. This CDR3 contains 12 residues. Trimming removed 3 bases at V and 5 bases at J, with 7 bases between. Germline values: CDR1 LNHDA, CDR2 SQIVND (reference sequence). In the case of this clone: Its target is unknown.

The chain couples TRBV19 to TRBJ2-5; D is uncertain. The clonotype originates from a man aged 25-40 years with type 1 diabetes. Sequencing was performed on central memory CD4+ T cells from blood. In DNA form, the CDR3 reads TGTGCCAGTAGTATGGGGTGGGAGACCCAGTACTTC. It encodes CASSMGWETQYF.